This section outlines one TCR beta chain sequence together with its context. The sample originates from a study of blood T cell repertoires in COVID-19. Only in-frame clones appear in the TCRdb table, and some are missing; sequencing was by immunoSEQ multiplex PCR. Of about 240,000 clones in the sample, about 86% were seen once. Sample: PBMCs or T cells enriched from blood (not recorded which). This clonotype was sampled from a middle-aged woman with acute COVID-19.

CDR3 bases: TGTGCCAGCAGCCCGGGACTAGCGGGAGTATTCTGGGGAGAGACCCAGTACTTC. Translating gives CASSPGLAGVFWGETQYF. This sequence joins TRBV14 and TRBJ2-5; 14 positions agree with TRBD2. Germline CDR1 reads SGHDN; CDR2 reads FVKESK. This CDR3 region has 18 residues. Trimming took 4 bases from V and 4 from J; bases not matched to a gene: 11.